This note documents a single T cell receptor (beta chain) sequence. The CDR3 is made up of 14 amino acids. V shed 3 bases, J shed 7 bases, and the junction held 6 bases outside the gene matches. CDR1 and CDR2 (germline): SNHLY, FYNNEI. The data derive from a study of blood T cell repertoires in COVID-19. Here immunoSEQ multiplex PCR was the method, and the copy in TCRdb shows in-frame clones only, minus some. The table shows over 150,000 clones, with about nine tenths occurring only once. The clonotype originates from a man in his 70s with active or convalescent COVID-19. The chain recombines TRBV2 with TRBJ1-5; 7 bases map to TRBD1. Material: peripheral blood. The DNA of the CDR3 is TGTGCCAGCAGTGATGACAGGGCCCTCCAGCCCCAGCATTTT. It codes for CASSDDRALQPQHF.